This entry lists 25 T cell receptor beta chains sequenced from one sample in a study of human CD8 memory T cell subsets. TCR beta libraries were made by UMI-labeled 5' RACE. Reanalyzing the 5' RACE reads, TCRdb keeps one entry per CDR3 protein, without DNA. The sample table sets out 4,200 or so distinct CDR3 sequences. Material: CD8+ T cells from PBMCs. The receptors originated from a human donor in good health.

This clonotype ranks as medium-sized in terms of frequency. The chain carries TRBV5-1 and TRBJ1-2; the D gene TCRdb calls, TRBD1, cannot be checked with no DNA. Germline V gene data show CDR1 as SGHRS and CDR2 as YFSETQ. This CDR3 region has 16 residues. CDR3 in amino acids: CASRRTWDRGHDGYTF.

The chain joins TRBV20-1 to TRBJ2-7; TCRdb picks TRBD2, but there is no DNA to check that call. This CDR3 contains 14 residues. Germline V gene sequence: CDR1 DFQATT, CDR2 SNEGSKA (reference sequence). CDR3 amino acids: CSARRSGLFYEQYF.

Its frequency marks this clonotype as medium-sized. The chain joins TRBV23-1 to TRBJ2-2; lacking DNA, the TRBD2 call made by TCRdb goes unchecked. TRBV23-1 qualifies as an ORF whose function is uncertain. This CDR3 has 18 residues. CDR3 loop: CASSQKKGGPANTGELFF.

This clonotype is classed as medium-sized by frequency. The chain couples TRBV19 to TRBJ2-1; TCRdb's D call of TRBD2 is untestable without DNA. The CDR3 consists of 13 residues. Germline V CDR1 and CDR2: LNHDA, SQIVND (reference sequence). The CDR3 region is CASSLAGYNEQFF.

The gene calls are TRBV6-4 and TRBJ2-1; the TCRdb D gene call, TRBD2, has no DNA to confirm it. Germline CDR1 is MRHNA and CDR2 is SNTAGT. The CDR3 extends over 14 amino acids. The CDR3 sequence is CASSDGTSGNEQFF.

This chain joins TRBV10-3 and TRBJ1-2. The germline CDR1 and CDR2 sequences are ENHRY and SYGVKD. CDR3 size: 14 residues. This CDR3 reads CAISESWQNYGYTF.

V is TRBV7-9 and J is TRBJ2-7; TCRdb's D call, TRBD1, is unchecked because there is no DNA. The V gene's germline CDR1 is SEHNR and CDR2 FQNEAQ (reference sequence). The CDR3 runs to 11 residues. The CDR3 loop is CASSLGTQQYF.

Judged by frequency, this clonotype is medium-sized. V and J are TRBV20-1 and TRBJ1-2; TCRdb designates TRBD1, a call that cannot be tested without DNA. The CDR3 runs to 16 residues. Germline lookup yields CDR1 DFQATT and CDR2 SNEGSKA (reference sequence). This chain's CDR3 is CSARRDSLLFDYGYTF.

The chain employs TRBV10-2 and TRBJ2-2; there is no DNA to check the TCRdb D call of TRBD1. Germline CDR1 reads WSHSY; CDR2 reads SAAADI. The CDR3 is 15 amino acids. The CDR3 region is CASSPTGANTGELFF.

According to its frequency, this clonotype is medium-sized. The chain couples TRBV29-1 to TRBJ1-2; TCRdb calls TRBD1, which cannot be checked without DNA. Germline CDR1 and CDR2: SQVTM and ANQGSEA. This CDR3 region has 14 residues. This CDR3 reads CSVEDGHQGYGYTF.

This CDR3 is CASSETGGSYNEQFF. The chain couples TRBV6-2 or TRBV6-3 to TRBJ2-1. Germline CDR1 reads MNHEY; CDR2 reads SVGEGT. CDR3 size: 15 residues.

The genes are TRBV20-1 and TRBJ2-7. The CDR3 length is 13 residues. Germline CDR1 and CDR2: DFQATT and SNEGSKA (reference sequence). The CDR3 sequence is CSARPREPFEQYF.

The J gene is TRBJ1-5, the V gene TRBV20-1; the D call of TRBD1 rests on TCRdb alone, since no DNA is present to check it. CDR1 is DFQATT and CDR2 is SNEGSKA in the germline V gene (reference sequence). This CDR3 comprises 13 residues. CDR3: CSALEGVYQPQHF.

V gene TRBV7-9 combines with J gene TRBJ2-7; the TRBD2 assignment by TCRdb is unverifiable without DNA. There are 15 residues in the CDR3. CDR1 is SEHNR, CDR2 FQNEAQ, per germline (reference sequence). The CDR3 reads CASSSGPSGGYEQYF.

The CDR3 here is CSARSSGAYNEQFF. This chain joins TRBV20-1 and TRBJ2-1; the D call of TRBD2 rests on TCRdb alone, since no DNA is present to check it. This CDR3 is 14 amino acids long. The germline gives CDR1 DFQATT, CDR2 SNEGSKA (reference sequence).

This clonotype is called medium-sized based on its frequency. The rearrangement links TRBV5-1 to TRBJ1-2; TCRdb designates TRBD1, a call that cannot be tested without DNA. This CDR3 has 14 residues. Germline V gene lookup returns CDR1 SGHRS and CDR2 YFSETQ. CDR3 loop: CASSLSGRGYGYTF.

The chain combines TRBV6-4 with TRBJ2-3; with no DNA, the TCRdb D assignment of TRBD2 cannot be verified. The length of the CDR3 is 16 residues. CDR1 MRHNA and CDR2 SNTAGT come from the germline V gene. CDR3 loop: CASSDSPSGVTDTQYF.

The V and J genes are TRBV12-3 or TRBV12-4 and TRBJ2-1; the TCRdb call, TRBD2, lacks DNA for checking. CDR3 size: 14 residues. The CDR3 protein is CASSPLAGHNEQFF.

V gene TRBV21-1 combines with J gene TRBJ1-2; TCRdb outputs TRBD1, but without DNA this stays unchecked. TRBV21-1 is listed as a pseudogene. This CDR3 spans 13 amino acids. Here the CDR3 reads CASSNPGGDGYTF.

This chain joins TRBV12-3 or TRBV12-4 and TRBJ1-1; TCRdb picks TRBD1, but there is no DNA to check that call. The CDR3 has 16 residues. The CDR3 sequence is CASSTRLALESTEAFF.

This rearrangement joins TRBV11-2 to TRBJ1-1; TCRdb names TRBD1, which stays unverified in the absence of DNA. Per the germline V gene, CDR1 is SGHAT and CDR2 is FQNNGV. The CDR3 has 16 amino acids. The CDR3 loop is CASSPGTGWGDTEAFF.

The J gene is TRBJ2-1, the V gene TRBV20-1; TCRdb lists TRBD2, though no DNA is available to test this call. Germline CDR1 DFQATT, CDR2 SNEGSKA (reference sequence). This CDR3 contains 19 residues. This chain's CDR3 is CSARPPSGGAEVVMNEQFF.

The V and J genes are TRBV23-1 and TRBJ2-3. TRBV23-1 is known as an ORF, though its function is uncertain. The CDR3 sequence is 15 residues long. CDR3 protein: CASSQSPTYTDTQYF.

This clonotype shows up as large by frequency. V and J are TRBV20-1 and TRBJ1-3; TCRdb gives TRBD1 as the D gene, but with no DNA this cannot be confirmed. Germline V lookup: CDR1 DFQATT, CDR2 SNEGSKA (reference sequence). The CDR3 is 13 amino acids. The CDR3: CSARAGAGNTIYF.

This rearrangement joins TRBV6-5 to TRBJ2-3. This CDR3 is built from 12 residues. CDR1 MNHEY and CDR2 SVGAGI come from the germline V gene. The CDR3 region is CASTSVTDTQYF.